A selection of T cell receptor beta chains follows, all from one sample in a study of T cells expressing NK-cell markers. One entry per CDR3 protein, without DNA, is what TCRdb gives after re-calling the 5' RACE reads. This table lists roughly 350,000 distinct CDR3 sequences. Sequencing was done on a sample of blood T cells: a sorted CD56 or NKG2C T cell subset, CD4+ or CD8+ T cells, or bulk PBMC T cells (not recorded which). Receptors were obtained from a man aged 18-70 years in good health. Both conserved end residues are part of each CDR3. Each record gives: J gene, V gene, CDR3 protein.

>TRBJ2-7|TRBV6-1
CASSQPGANEREQYF
>TRBJ2-3|TRBV11-1
CASSLAFLKADTQYF
>TRBJ2-7|TRBV14
CASSQVWGEQYF
>TRBJ2-7|TRBV19
CASSIDLGQSEQYF
>TRBJ2-2|TRBV6-1
CASSDPGRGGHNGELFF
>TRBJ2-1|TRBV10-3
CAISGWGGDTYNEQFF
>TRBJ1-5|TRBV6-1
CASSPVGSDNQPQHF
>TRBJ2-3|TRBV7-2
CASSYWTNLGTDTQYF
>TRBJ2-1|TRBV7-8
CASSLVVATRPYNEQFF
>TRBJ1-6|TRBV19
CASSIAGRTDSPLHF
>TRBJ2-1|TRBV5-1
CASSGRTGGSYNEQFF
>TRBJ2-3|TRBV9
CASSPQAGEPTDTQYF
>TRBJ2-5|TRBV7-9
CASSLGEGTRQETQYF
>TRBJ2-4|TRBV28
CASTSLTGLDIQYF
>TRBJ2-4|TRBV30
CAWSPDRLYKNIQYF
>TRBJ1-1|TRBV12-3/TRBV12-4
CASSTGTEAFF
>TRBJ2-7|TRBV6-1
CASRRGSTGSDEQYF
>TRBJ1-1|TRBV3-1
CASSNRQGSNTEAFF
>TRBJ2-5|TRBV11-2
CASSPPRWYQETQYF
>TRBJ2-7|TRBV14
CASSQVNWSGIGSLYCYEQYF
>TRBJ2-3|TRBV20-1
CSARDKVFGRTSTDTQYF
>TRBJ2-3|TRBV18
CASSPTTSSTDTQYF
>TRBJ2-3|TRBV5-4
CASYREGGGTDTQYF
>TRBJ2-7|TRBV20-1
CSASAGTGDEQYF
>TRBJ2-7|TRBV3-1
CASSRSPTSGGLTYEQYF
>TRBJ1-4|TRBV6-1
CASSRTASGEKLFF
>TRBJ2-1|TRBV3-1
CASSQDPDLAGAEQFF
>TRBJ2-5|TRBV29-1
CSVDSSGGETQYF
>TRBJ1-2|TRBV3-1
CASSRTATGVDGYTF
>TRBJ2-5|TRBV11-2
CASSSRDWTQETQYF
>TRBJ2-2|TRBV12-3/TRBV12-4
CASSLGAGRNPGELFF
>TRBJ1-2|TRBV29-1
CSVAGADGYTF
>TRBJ1-6|TRBV11-2
CASSPPGGVPGSYNSPLHF
>TRBJ2-3|TRBV30
CAWIGSSTQYF
>TRBJ1-2|TRBV18
CASSPVQGAVEGYTF
>TRBJ1-2|TRBV6-1
CASRPVHNYGYTF
>TRBJ1-1|TRBV6-1
CASTGTLGTVNTEAFF
>TRBJ1-3|TRBV20-1
CSARDLERGNTIYF
>TRBJ2-3|TRBV5-1
CASSLALQSADTQYF
>TRBJ2-1|TRBV7-6
CASSLGGRYSSGEEQFF
>TRBJ1-2|TRBV5-6
CASSLIDRATGYTF
>TRBJ2-5|TRBV6-5
CASSFGQGGQETQYF
>TRBJ1-6|TRBV7-9
CASSLAGGGGNSPLHF
>TRBJ2-1|TRBV3-1
CASRQQGFNEQFF
>TRBJ2-5|TRBV11-2
CASSLVGTGRDTQYF